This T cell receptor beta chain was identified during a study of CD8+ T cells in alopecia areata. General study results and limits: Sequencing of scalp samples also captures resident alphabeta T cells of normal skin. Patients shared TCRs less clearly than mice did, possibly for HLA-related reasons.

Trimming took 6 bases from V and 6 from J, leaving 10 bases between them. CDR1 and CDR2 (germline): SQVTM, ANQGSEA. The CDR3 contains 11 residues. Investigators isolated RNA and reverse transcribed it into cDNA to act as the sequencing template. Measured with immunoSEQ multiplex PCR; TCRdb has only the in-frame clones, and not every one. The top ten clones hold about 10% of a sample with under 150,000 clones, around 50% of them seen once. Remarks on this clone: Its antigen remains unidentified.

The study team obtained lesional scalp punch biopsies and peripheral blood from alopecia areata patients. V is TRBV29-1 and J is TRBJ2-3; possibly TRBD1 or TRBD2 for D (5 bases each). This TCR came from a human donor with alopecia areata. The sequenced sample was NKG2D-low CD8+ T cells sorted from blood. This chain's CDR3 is CSVNWGDTQYF. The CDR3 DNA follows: TGCAGCGTAAATTGGGGGGATACGCAGTATTTT.